Listed below are T cell receptor beta chains from one sample, sequenced in a study of radiation and T cells in renal cell carcinoma. Some clones are missing from TCRdb's copy, which holds only in-frame ones; the method was immunoSEQ multiplex PCR. The table has under 150,000 clones, 80% to 90% seen once. The sequencing used blood, collected from a patient whose treatment included radiotherapy and nephrectomy. The receptor set was obtained from a woman aged 55-69 years with renal cell carcinoma. Each CDR3 is given with its conserved first and last residue. The order of the fields is V gene, D gene, clone size, J gene, CDR3 protein, CDR3 DNA. A D gene is named only where the DNA matches it firmly. Expanded clones are given a class, and other clones once, few, many or no size at all.

TRBV5-1	NA	NA	TRBJ2-5	CASSSATGMETQYF	TGCGCCAGCAGCTCAGCGACAGGAATGGAGACCCAGTACTTC
TRBV5-1	TRBD2	NA	TRBJ2-3	CASSASGGTSTDTQYF	TGCGCCAGTTCGGCCAGCGGGGGGACTAGCACAGATACGCAGTATTTT
TRBV20-1	NA	NA	TRBJ1-1	CSARGLGEAFF	TGCAGTGCTAGGGGGTTAGGGGAAGCTTTCTTT
TRBV19	NA	NA	TRBJ1-5	CASSIGGRSQPQHF	TGTGCCAGTAGTATTGGGGGTCGAAGTCAGCCCCAGCATTTT
TRBV2	TRBD1	NA	TRBJ1-3	CASSTQGSGNTIYF	TGTGCCAGCAGTACACAGGGGTCTGGAAACACCATATATTTT
TRBV14	NA	NA	TRBJ1-2	CASTATVNYGYTF	TGTGCCAGCACCGCGACAGTTAACTATGGCTACACCTTC
TRBV9	TRBD1	NA	TRBJ2-7	CASSARDRGSKAYEQYF	TGTGCCAGCAGCGCCCGGGACAGGGGGTCTAAAGCCTACGAGCAGTACTTC
TRBV27	TRBD2	NA	TRBJ2-1	CASKGLAGGNEQFF	TGTGCCAGCAAGGGACTAGCGGGAGGCAATGAGCAGTTCTTC
TRBV18	NA	once	TRBJ2-3	CASSPATGSTDTQYF	TGTGCCAGCTCACCTGCAACGGGGAGCACAGATACGCAGTATTTT
TRBV9	TRBD2	NA	TRBJ2-7	CASRPGEGSYEQYF	TGTGCCAGCAGGCCCGGGGAGGGGAGCTACGAGCAGTACTTC
TRBV21-1	NA	NA	TRBJ2-3	CASSPDPSLTDTQYF	TGTGCCAGCAGCCCCGACCCAAGCCTCACAGATACGCAGTATTTT
TRBV11-2	NA	NA	TRBJ1-1	CASTPYQNTEAFF	TGTGCCAGCACCCCCTATCAGAACACTGAAGCTTTCTTT
TRBV28	TRBD1	NA	TRBJ1-1	CASGLPDRDTEAFF	TGTGCCAGCGGGCTGCCCGACAGGGACACTGAAGCTTTCTTT
TRBV19	TRBD1	NA	TRBJ1-1	CASSIGIGTAMNTEAFF	TGTGCCAGTAGTATAGGTATAGGGACAGCCATGAACACTGAAGCTTTCTTT